The 5 T cell receptor beta chains given below trace back to one sample, sequenced in a study of CD8+ T cells in alopecia areata. Once RNA had been extracted, it was reverse transcribed into cDNA to act as the sequencing template. Sequencing was performed with immunoSEQ multiplex PCR; in TCRdb, only in-frame clones are kept and a portion is missing. Of some 100,000 clones listed, approximately 60% were seen once; the top ten hold approximately 3%. Sequenced: CD4+ T cells sorted from blood. Source of these receptors: a human donor in good health.

V is TRBV7-2 and J is TRBJ1-5; D is perhaps TRBD1 (5 bases). Germline V gives CDR1 SGHTA, CDR2 FQGNSA. V lost 5 bases, J lost 0 bases, and 20 bases lay in between. CDR3 length: 18 amino acids. The CDR3 coding sequence is TGTGCCAGCAGCCCCAATTTATACAGGAACCATAGCAATCAGCCCCAGCATTTT. Its protein product is CASSPNLYRNHSNQPQHF. Full variable domain (outside the CDR3, taken from reference TRBV7-2 and TRBJ1-5): GAGVSQSPSNKVTEKGKDVELRCDPISGHTALYWYRQSLGQGLEFLIYFQGNSAPDKSGLPSDRFSAERTGGSVSTLTIQRTQQEDSAVYLCASSPNLYRNHSNQPQHFGDGTRLSIL.

The CDR3 loop is CASSRGTAGSGANVLTF. In nucleotides, the CDR3 is TGTGCCAGCAGCCGTGGGACGGCCGGCTCTGGGGCCAACGTCCTGACTTTC. The chain is built from TRBV4-2 and TRBJ2-6; either TRBD1 or TRBD2 may fit D (5 bases each). This CDR3 has 17 amino acids. Looked up from germline, CDR1 is LGHNA and CDR2 is YNFKEQ. V lost 4 bases, J lost 0 bases, and 13 bases lay in between.

J is TRBJ1-1 and V is TRBV7-8; TRBD1 agrees at 8 bases. Germline CDR1 is SGHVS and CDR2 is FQNEAQ. V trimming: 6 bases; J trimming: 5 bases; junction bases outside the gene matches: 11. The CDR3 length is 15 residues. The CDR3 nucleotides read TGTGCCAGCAGTCTAACGGACAGGGCAAAGACTGAAGCTTTCTTT. This sequence encodes CASSLTDRAKTEAFF.

V is TRBV7-7 and J is TRBJ2-5; maybe TRBD1 (6 bases). The CDR3 runs to 13 residues. Germline values: CDR1 SSHAT, CDR2 FNYEAQ (reference sequence). Trimming removed 4 bases from V and 11 bases from J, with 17 bases in between. The CDR3 sequence: CASSSYSEGEQYF. The CDR3, as DNA: TGTGCCAGCAGCTCGTACAGTGAGGGGGAGCAGTACTTC.

The rearrangement links TRBV29-1 to TRBJ1-1, with D hard to call. Germline CDR1 reads SQVTM; CDR2 reads ANQGSEA. The V end was cut by 6 bases, the J end by 11 bases, with 13 bases between. The CDR3 has 10 residues. The CDR3 DNA reads as TGCAGCGTCCTGACCAGTTTTGCTTTCTTT. Amino acid sequence: CSVLTSFAFF.